A selection of T cell receptor beta chains follows, all from one sample in a study of regulatory T cells in long-lasting Graves disease. One entry per CDR3 protein results from TCRdb running MiXCR on the multiplex PCR reads. This sample carries 300,000 to 400,000 distinct CDR3 sequences, roughly a sixth of them seen once, and the ten largest clones take roughly 27%. Another study also made use of these data, one on T cells in Graves' hyperthyroidism and ophthalmopathy.

The specimen was peripheral blood mononuclear cells (PBMCs), collected at new diagnosis, from a patient treated with antithyroid drugs. The receptors were sampled from a middle-aged man with Graves disease. Both conserved end residues are part of each CDR3. The order of the fields is clone size, V gene, J gene, D gene, CDR3 length, CDR3 protein, CDR3 DNA. D genes are given only for firm matches. For some rows the clone size is stated as once, few or many, or as a class when expanded; others skip it.

>NA|TRBV5-1|TRBJ1-2|TRBD1|16
CASSPEADRVNYGYTF
TGCGCCAGCAGCCCCGAAGCGGACAGGGTTAACTATGGCTACACCTTC
>NA|TRBV6-2/TRBV6-3|TRBJ2-5|NA|12
CASRWFGETQYF
TGTGCCAGCAGATGGTTCGGGGAGACCCAGTACTTC
>many|TRBV20-1|TRBJ2-5|NA|12
CSASPGRETQYF
TGCAGTGCTAGTCCAGGCAGGGAGACCCAGTACTTC
>many|TRBV6-1|TRBJ1-5|NA|14
CASTTSRADQPQHF
TGTGCCAGCACGACGTCCAGGGCTGATCAGCCCCAGCATTTT
>NA|TRBV27|TRBJ1-4|NA|15
CASSLSGTTNEKLFF
TGTGCCAGCAGTTTATCGGGAACAACTAATGAAAAACTGTTTTTT
>many|TRBV28|TRBJ2-1|NA|13
CASSFGGYNEQFF
TGTGCCAGCAGTTTCGGGGGTTACAATGAGCAGTTCTTC
>NA|TRBV7-7|TRBJ1-2|TRBD1|15
CASSSRDRDYYGYTF
TGTGCTAGCAGCTCGCGGGACAGGGATTACTATGGCTACACCTTC
>few|TRBV5-1|TRBJ2-5|NA|14
CASSLAPDQETQYF
TGCGCCAGCAGCTTGGCTCCCGATCAAGAGACCCAGTACTTC
>few|TRBV2|TRBJ1-3|NA|13
CAYAGDLGNTMYF
TGTGCGTATGCAGGAGATCTCGGAAACACCATGTATTTT
>many|TRBV7-8|TRBJ2-2|TRBD1|17
CASSLARSHDRAGELFF
TGTGCCAGCAGCTTAGCTAGGAGCCATGACAGGGCCGGGGAGCTGTTTTTT
>NA|TRBV6-2/TRBV6-3|TRBJ1-2|NA|17
CASSWSFAPTSEGGYTF
TGTGCCAGCAGTTGGAGCTTTGCACCCACCTCTGAGGGTGGCTACACCTTC
>many|TRBV30|TRBJ2-7|TRBD1|14
CAWSGTGGQNEQYF
TGTGCCTGGAGTGGGACAGGGGGGCAGAACGAGCAGTACTTC
>many|TRBV18|TRBJ2-3|TRBD1|16
CASSPRPGDRADTQYF
TGTGCCAGCTCACCACGACCGGGGGACAGGGCAGATACGCAGTATTTT
>many|TRBV7-2|TRBJ2-7|NA|15
CASSFALRSLGEQYF
TGTGCCAGCAGCTTCGCTCTCCGGTCTTTGGGAGAGCAGTACTTC
>many|TRBV5-1|TRBJ2-3|TRBD2|15
CASSMTSGGTDTQYF
TGCGCCAGCAGCATGACTAGCGGGGGGACAGATACGCAGTATTTT
>NA|TRBV18|TRBJ2-3|NA|14
CASPSQGLKDTQYF
TGTGCCAGCCCATCCCAAGGACTGAAGGATACGCAGTATTTT
>few|TRBV20-1|TRBJ2-7|TRBD1|13
CSARGGQGGEQYF
TGCAGTGCTAGAGGTGGACAGGGAGGTGAGCAGTACTTC
>NA|TRBV30|TRBJ2-4|NA|15
CAWSGPPLAKNIQYF
TGTGCCTGGTCGGGGCCACCGCTAGCCAAAAACATTCAGTACTTC
>few|TRBV28|TRBJ2-3|NA|15
CASRSRGPGTDTQYF
TGTGCCAGCAGGTCCCGGGGGCCTGGCACAGATACGCAGTATTTT
>many|TRBV18|TRBJ1-1|NA|14
CASSHPTGNTEAFF
TGTGCCAGCTCACACCCTACGGGGAACACTGAAGCTTTCTTT
>NA|TRBV19|TRBJ2-7|NA|14
CASTNRESPYEQYF
TGTGCCAGTACCAACCGCGAGAGCCCCTACGAGCAGTACTTC